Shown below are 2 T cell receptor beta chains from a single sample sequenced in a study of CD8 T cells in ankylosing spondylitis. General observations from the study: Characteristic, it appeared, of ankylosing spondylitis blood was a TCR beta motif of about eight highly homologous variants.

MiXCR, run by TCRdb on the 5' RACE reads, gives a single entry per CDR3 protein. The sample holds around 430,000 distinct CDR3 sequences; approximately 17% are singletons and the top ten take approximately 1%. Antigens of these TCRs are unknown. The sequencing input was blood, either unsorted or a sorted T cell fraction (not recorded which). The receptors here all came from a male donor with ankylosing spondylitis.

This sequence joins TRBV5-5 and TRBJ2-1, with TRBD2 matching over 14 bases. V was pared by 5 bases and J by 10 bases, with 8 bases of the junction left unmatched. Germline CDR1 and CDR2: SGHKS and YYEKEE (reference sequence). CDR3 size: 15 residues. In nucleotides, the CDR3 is TGTGCCAGCAGACCCGGGACTAGCGGGAGCTTCGAGCAGTTCTTC. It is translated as CASRPGTSGSFEQFF.

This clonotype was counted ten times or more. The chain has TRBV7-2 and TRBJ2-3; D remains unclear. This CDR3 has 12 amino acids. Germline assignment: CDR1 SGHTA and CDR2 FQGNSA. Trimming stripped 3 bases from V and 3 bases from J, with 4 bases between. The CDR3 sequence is CASSFYTDTQYF. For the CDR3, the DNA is TGTGCCAGCAGCTTCTATACAGATACGCAGTATTTT.